Below are 8 T cell receptor beta chains sequenced from a single sample in a study of OX40 agonist ivuxolimab in advanced cancers. The table came from immunoSEQ multiplex PCR; TCRdb's copy has only in-frame clones and leaves some out. The sample includes 75,000 to 80,000 clones, around four fifths of them seen just once. Sequencing was performed on CD4+ or CD8+ T cells sorted from blood, taken in a trial of the OX40 agonist ivuxolimab. The receptor set was obtained from an adult with an advanced solid tumor such as melanoma, head and neck, liver or kidney cancer.

J is TRBJ1-5 and V is TRBV9; D gene uncertain. Trimming left V 0 bases short and J 4 bases short, with 8 bases between. Germline V lookup: CDR1 SGDLS, CDR2 YYNGEE. The CDR3 totals 14 residues. The CDR3 DNA reads TGTGCCAGCAGCGTAGGGCCGGGAAATCAGCCCCAGCATTTT. Amino acid sequence: CASSVGPGNQPQHF.

The J gene is TRBJ2-7, the V gene TRBV28; a weak D match, TRBD2 (7 bases). The V end was cut by 8 bases, the J end by 3 bases, with 14 bases between. The germline V gene has CDR1 MDHEN and CDR2 SYDVKM. CDR3 size: 13 residues. In DNA, the CDR3 is TGTGCCAGCCGACTAGGGGGGGGCTACGAGCAGTACTTC. Encoded protein: CASRLGGGYEQYF.

This chain connects TRBV6-5 to TRBJ1-2; 9 positions agree with TRBD1. Germline lookup yields CDR1 MNHEY and CDR2 SVGAGI. This CDR3 comprises 12 residues. V lost 6 bases to trimming and J lost 8 bases; unmatched junction nucleotides: 4. CDR3 DNA sequence: TGTGCCAGCAGCCCCGGGACAGGGGGCTACACCTTC. This sequence encodes CASSPGTGGYTF.

V and J are TRBV6-5 and TRBJ2-3, with a weak D call TRBD1 (5 bases). V shed 8 bases and J shed 1 base, with 16 bases lying between them. The germline CDR1 and CDR2 sequences are MNHEY and SVGAGI. This CDR3 has 15 residues. The CDR3, as DNA: TGTGCCAGCTTCCTAGGGGCAGTGCGCACAGATACGCAGTATTTT. This encodes CASFLGAVRTDTQYF.

This clone was recorded once. The chain recombines TRBV27 with TRBJ1-1; 7 bases agree with TRBD1. The germline CDR1 and CDR2 sequences are MNHEY and SMNVEV (reference sequence). V lost 5 bases to trimming and J lost 5 bases; unmatched junction nucleotides: 14. The CDR3 covers 16 residues. CDR3 region: CASSTRSTGYRTEAFF. As DNA, the CDR3 is TGTGCCAGCAGTACGCGTTCGACAGGGTATCGGACTGAAGCTTTCTTT.

The V and J genes are TRBV9 and TRBJ2-7, with 13 bases matching TRBD2. Trimming at V came to 2 bases and at J to 3 bases, leaving 8 bases not matched to a gene. The germline V gene has CDR1 SGDLS and CDR2 YYNGEE. The CDR3 covers 17 residues. This chain's CDR3 is CASSVSGLAGDVYEQYF. DNA of the CDR3: TGTGCCAGCAGCGTCTCAGGACTAGCGGGAGATGTCTACGAGCAGTACTTC.

This chain links TRBV5-5 with TRBJ2-1; 9 positions match TRBD1. This CDR3 contains 16 residues. The J segment lost 8 bases and the V segment lost 9 bases, leaving 18 bases of the junction unmatched. The germline CDR1 and CDR2 sequences are SGHKS and YYEKEE (reference sequence). DNA for the CDR3: TGTGCCACCCACCCCCCACCGGGACAGGGAGGAGATGAGCAGTTCTTC. Translating gives CATHPPPGQGGDEQFF.

The J gene is TRBJ2-3, the V gene TRBV11-2; 12 bases align to TRBD2. The CDR3 loop spans 16 amino acids. In germline, CDR1 is SGHAT, CDR2 FQNNGV. The ends lost 4 bases at V and 2 bases at J; junction bases unmatched: 4. CDR3 region: CASSSGTSGFTDTQYF. CDR3 nucleotide sequence: TGTGCCAGCAGCTCCGGGACTAGCGGGTTCACAGATACGCAGTATTTT.